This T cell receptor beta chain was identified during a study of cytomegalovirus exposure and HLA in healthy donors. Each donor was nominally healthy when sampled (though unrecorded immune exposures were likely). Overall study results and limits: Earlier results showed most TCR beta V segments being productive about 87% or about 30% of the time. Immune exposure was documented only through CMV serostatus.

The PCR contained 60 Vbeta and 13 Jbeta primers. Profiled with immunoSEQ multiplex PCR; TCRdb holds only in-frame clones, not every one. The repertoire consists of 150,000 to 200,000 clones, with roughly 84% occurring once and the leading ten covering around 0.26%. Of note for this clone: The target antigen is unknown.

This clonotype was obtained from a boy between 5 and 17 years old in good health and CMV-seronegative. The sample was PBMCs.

The CDR3 sequence: CASSQGTPLNTEAFF. CDR3 nucleotide sequence: TGCGCCAGCAGCCAAGGGACACCCCTGAACACTGAAGCTTTCTTT. The chain couples TRBV5-1 to TRBJ1-1, with D perhaps TRBD1 (6 bases). The germline V and J ends were trimmed by 4 bases and 0 bases, with 13 bases remaining between them. Germline V gene lookup returns CDR1 SGHRS and CDR2 YFSETQ. CDR3 size: 15 residues.